A single sample gave rise to the 13 T cell receptor beta chains below, sequenced in a study of shared T cell receptors in the human thymus. Produced via immunoSEQ multiplex PCR; TCRdb's table is partial and in-frame only. The sample consists of around 340,000 clones, around 93% of them appearing once. The sequenced sample was thymocytes. All receptors come from a human donor.

This chain uses TRBV11-3 with TRBJ2-2; possible D gene TRBD1, 5 bases. The CDR3 has 14 amino acids. Trimming removed 5 bases from V and 3 bases from J, with 10 bases in between. Germline CDR1 is SGHNT and CDR2 is YENEEA. The CDR3 protein is CASSQGVYTGELFF. The CDR3 DNA reads as TGTGCCAGCAGCCAAGGGGTCTACACCGGGGAGCTGTTTTTT.

For the CDR3, the DNA is TGTGCCAGCAGCCGCGCGGTCGGGGGGCGAGCACCCCTCCACTTT. Translation gives CASSRAVGGRAPLHF. This chain connects TRBV28 to TRBJ1-6; TRBD1 might be the D (6 bases). Trimming stripped 6 bases from V and 11 bases from J, with 20 bases between. The CDR3 is 15 residues long. Germline V gene lookup returns CDR1 MDHEN and CDR2 SYDVKM.

This rearrangement joins TRBV9 to TRBJ2-1; D not certain. The CDR3 totals 12 residues. In germline, CDR1 is SGDLS, CDR2 YYNGEE. Trimming left V 2 bases short and J 8 bases short, with 8 bases between. The DNA for the CDR3 is TGTGCCAGCAGCGTTTCAGGTGATGAGCAGTTCTTC. Residues: CASSVSGDEQFF.

The chain is built from TRBV6-5 and TRBJ2-3, with D uncertain. The CDR3 spans 15 residues. Per germline, CDR1 MNHEY and CDR2 SVGAGI. V was cut by 2 bases and J by 1 base, with 10 bases left in between. The CDR3 spells CASSYGENCTDTQYF. The DNA of the CDR3 is TGTGCCAGCAGTTACGGCGAAAATTGCACAGATACGCAGTATTTT.

The rearrangement links TRBV6-1 to TRBJ1-2; the match to TRBD1 covers 7 bases. The junction had 13 bases not matched to a gene; V was cut back by 0 bases and J by 3 bases. CDR1 and CDR2 (germline): MNHNS, SASEGT. This CDR3 comprises 18 residues. In DNA, the CDR3 is TGTGCCAGCAGTGAAGCGCGTCCAGCTCAGGGGGTCGACTATGGCTACACCTTC. As protein: CASSEARPAQGVDYGYTF.

This clone was observed a few times. This rearrangement joins TRBV19 to TRBJ1-5; 7 bases are shared with TRBD1. V gave up 3 bases and J gave up 7 bases; unmatched junction bases: 6. CDR1 is LNHDA and CDR2 is SQIVND in the germline V gene (reference sequence). CDR3 size: 14 residues. CDR3 region: CASSMRQGGQPQHF. As DNA, the CDR3 is TGTGCCAGTAGTATGAGACAGGGCGGACAGCCCCAGCATTTT.

The count of this clone is one. The J gene is TRBJ2-3, the V gene TRBV25-1; a possible D gene is TRBD1 (5 bases). V lost 1 base to trimming and J lost 1 base, with 12 bases between them. The V gene's germline CDR1 is MGHDK and CDR2 SYGVNS. The CDR3 has 16 amino acids. CDR3: CASSEFPGKGTDTQYF. The CDR3 nucleotides are TGTGCCAGCAGTGAATTCCCAGGGAAGGGCACAGATACGCAGTATTTT.

The genes are TRBV4-3 and TRBJ1-5; 11 nucleotides align to TRBD1. CDR3 size: 15 residues. The germline gives CDR1 LGHNA, CDR2 YSLEER. After removal of 0 bases from V and 5 bases from J, the junction contained 0 bases not matched to a gene. CDR3: CASSQEDRGHQPQHF. CDR3 nucleotides: TGCGCCAGCAGCCAAGAGGACAGGGGGCATCAGCCCCAGCATTTT.

This clone was counted only a few times. This chain connects TRBV9 to TRBJ1-1; the D is unclear. Germline CDR1 SGDLS, CDR2 YYNGEE. V was pared by 3 bases and J by 4 bases, with 7 bases between. CDR3 size: 12 residues. The CDR3 spells CASSAPGTEAFF. The CDR3 region has the DNA TGTGCCAGCAGCGCCCCGGGCACTGAAGCTTTCTTT.

The chain links TRBV27 to TRBJ2-2; D is possibly TRBD2 (6 bases). The V and J ends lost 7 bases and 4 bases respectively, with 16 bases between them. Germline-derived CDR1 and CDR2 are MNHEY and SMNVEV (reference sequence). This CDR3 contains 15 residues. The CDR3: CASTPFQGGTGELFF. The CDR3 DNA reads as TGTGCCAGCACCCCTTTTCAGGGAGGCACCGGGGAGCTGTTTTTT.

This clone has only one observation. The chain is built from TRBV11-2 and TRBJ1-1; D may be TRBD1 (5 bases). The ends were cut back, 6 bases at V and 3 bases at J, with 20 bases in the middle. Germline CDR1 and CDR2: SGHAT and FQNNGV. The CDR3 has 16 amino acids. The CDR3 sequence: CASSQRRGRADTEAFF. The CDR3 DNA reads as TGTGCCAGCAGTCAAAGGAGGGGCAGGGCAGACACTGAAGCTTTCTTT.

The chain is built from TRBV28 and TRBJ1-3, with D possibly TRBD1 on 5 matching bases. Trimming left V 5 bases short and J 2 bases short, with 16 bases between. Germline CDR1 and CDR2: MDHEN and SYDVKM. This CDR3 is 16 amino acids long. CDR3: CASSPSPRGAGNTIYF. In nucleotides, the CDR3 is TGTGCCAGCAGTCCATCCCCGCGGGGGGCTGGAAACACCATATATTTT.

The V call is TRBV6-6, the J call TRBJ2-7; possible D gene TRBD2, 6 bases. The germline V gene encodes CDR1 MNHNY and CDR2 SVGAGI (reference sequence). Trimming stripped 0 bases from V and 0 bases from J, with 9 bases between. The CDR3 contains 15 residues. The CDR3, as DNA: TGTGCCAGCAGTTACTCTCGGGAGAGCTCCTACGAGCAGTACTTC. As protein: CASSYSRESSYEQYF.